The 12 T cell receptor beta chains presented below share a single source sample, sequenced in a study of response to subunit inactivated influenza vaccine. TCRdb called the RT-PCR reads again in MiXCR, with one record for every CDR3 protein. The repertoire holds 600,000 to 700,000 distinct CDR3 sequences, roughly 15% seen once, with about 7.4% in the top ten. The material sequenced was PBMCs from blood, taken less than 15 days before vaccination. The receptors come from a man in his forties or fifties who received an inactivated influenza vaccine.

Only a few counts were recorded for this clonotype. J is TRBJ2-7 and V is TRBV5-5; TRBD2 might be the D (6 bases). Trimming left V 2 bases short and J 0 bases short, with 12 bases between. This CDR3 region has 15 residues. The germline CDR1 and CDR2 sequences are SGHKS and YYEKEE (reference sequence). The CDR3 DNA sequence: TGTGCCAGCAGCTTTGACGGACTATCCTCCTACGAGCAGTACTTC. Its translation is CASSFDGLSSYEQYF.

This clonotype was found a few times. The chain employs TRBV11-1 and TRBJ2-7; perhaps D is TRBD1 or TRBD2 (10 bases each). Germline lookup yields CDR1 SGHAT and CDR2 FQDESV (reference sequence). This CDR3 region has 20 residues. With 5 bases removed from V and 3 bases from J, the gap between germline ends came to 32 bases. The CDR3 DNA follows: TGTGCCAGCAGCCCGACAGGGGGCGATTTAGCGGGGGGTTCTTTCTACGAGCAGTACTTC. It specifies CASSPTGGDLAGGSFYEQYF.

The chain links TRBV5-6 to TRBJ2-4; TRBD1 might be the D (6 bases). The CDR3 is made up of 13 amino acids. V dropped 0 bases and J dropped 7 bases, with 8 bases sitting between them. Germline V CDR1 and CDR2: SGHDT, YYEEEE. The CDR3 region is CASSLDQGNIQYF. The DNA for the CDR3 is TGTGCCAGCAGCTTGGACCAGGGGAACATTCAGTACTTC.

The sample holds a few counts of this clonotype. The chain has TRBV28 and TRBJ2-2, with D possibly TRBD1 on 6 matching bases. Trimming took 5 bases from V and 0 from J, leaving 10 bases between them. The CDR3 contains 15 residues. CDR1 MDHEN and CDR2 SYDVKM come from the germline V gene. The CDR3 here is CASSGQRPNTGELFF. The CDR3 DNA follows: TGTGCCAGCAGTGGACAGCGGCCGAACACCGGGGAGCTGTTTTTT.

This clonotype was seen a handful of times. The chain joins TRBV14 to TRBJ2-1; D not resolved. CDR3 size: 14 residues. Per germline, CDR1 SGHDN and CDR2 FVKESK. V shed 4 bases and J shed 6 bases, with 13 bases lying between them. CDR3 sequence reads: CASSRNLVSNEQFF. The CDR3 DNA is TGTGCCAGCAGCCGCAATTTGGTATCCAATGAGCAGTTCTTC.

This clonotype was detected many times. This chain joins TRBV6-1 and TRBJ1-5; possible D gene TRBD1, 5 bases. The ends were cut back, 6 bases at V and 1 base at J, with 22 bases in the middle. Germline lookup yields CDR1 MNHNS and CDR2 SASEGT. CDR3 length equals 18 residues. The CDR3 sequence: CASSHISGGGRSNQPQHF. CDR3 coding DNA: TGTGCCAGCAGCCATATATCAGGTGGGGGTCGAAGCAATCAGCCCCAGCATTTT.

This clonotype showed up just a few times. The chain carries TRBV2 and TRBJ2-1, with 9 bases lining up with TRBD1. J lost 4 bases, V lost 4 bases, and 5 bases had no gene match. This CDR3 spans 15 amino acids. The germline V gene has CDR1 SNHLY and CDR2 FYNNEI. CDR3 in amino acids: CASSADRGEYNEQFF. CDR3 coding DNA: TGTGCCAGCAGTGCGGACAGGGGAGAGTACAATGAGCAGTTCTTC.

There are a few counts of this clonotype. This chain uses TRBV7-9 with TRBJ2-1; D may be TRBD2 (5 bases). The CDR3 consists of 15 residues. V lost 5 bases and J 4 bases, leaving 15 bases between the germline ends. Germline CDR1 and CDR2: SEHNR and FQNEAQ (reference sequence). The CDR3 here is CASSLGRFGYNEQFF. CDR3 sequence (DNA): TGTGCCAGCAGCCTGGGGAGATTTGGGTACAATGAGCAGTTCTTC.

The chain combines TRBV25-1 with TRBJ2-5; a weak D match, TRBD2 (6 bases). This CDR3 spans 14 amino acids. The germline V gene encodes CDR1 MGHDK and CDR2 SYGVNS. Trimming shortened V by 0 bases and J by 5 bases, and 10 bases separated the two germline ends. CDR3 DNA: TGTGCCAGCAGTGAATATGGGGGGAGGGAGACCCAGTACTTC. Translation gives CASSEYGGRETQYF.

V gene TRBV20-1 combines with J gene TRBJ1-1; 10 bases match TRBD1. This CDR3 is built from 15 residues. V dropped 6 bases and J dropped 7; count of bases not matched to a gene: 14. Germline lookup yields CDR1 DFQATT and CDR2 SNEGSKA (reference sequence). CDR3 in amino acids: CSATARDRGLGEAFF. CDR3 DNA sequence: TGCAGTGCCACGGCCCGGGACAGGGGTCTTGGTGAAGCTTTCTTT.

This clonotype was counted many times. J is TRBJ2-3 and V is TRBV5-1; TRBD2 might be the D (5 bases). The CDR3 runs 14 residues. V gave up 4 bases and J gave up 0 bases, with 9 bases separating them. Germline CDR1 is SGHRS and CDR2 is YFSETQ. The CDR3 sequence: CASSLGSSTDTQYF. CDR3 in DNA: TGCGCCAGCAGCCTAGGGAGTAGCACAGATACGCAGTATTTT.

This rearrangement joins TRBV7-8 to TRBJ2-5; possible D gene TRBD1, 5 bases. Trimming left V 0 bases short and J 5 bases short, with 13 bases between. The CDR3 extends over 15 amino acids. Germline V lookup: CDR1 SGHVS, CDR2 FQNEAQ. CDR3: CASSLAALQGETQYF. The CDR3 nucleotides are TGTGCCAGCAGCTTAGCGGCACTCCAGGGTGAGACCCAGTACTTC.